Below, one T cell receptor beta chain is given with its context. The sample belongs to a study of cytomegalovirus exposure and HLA in healthy donors. PCR employed 60 Vbeta and 13 Jbeta primers. Measured with immunoSEQ multiplex PCR; TCRdb has only the in-frame clones, and not every one. This sample carries 150,000 or so clones, around 83% of them seen once, and the ten largest clones take 2% to 2.5%. This CDR3 region has 15 residues. The germline gives CDR1 GTSNPN, CDR2 SVGIG (reference sequence). With 5 bases removed from V and 3 bases from J, the gap between germline ends came to 16 bases. This sequence was found in a woman aged 18-29 years in good health and CMV-seronegative. The V gene is TRBV30, the J gene TRBJ2-2, with D perhaps TRBD1 (7 bases). The specimen sequenced was PBMCs. CDR3 loop: CAWRGGGTDTGELFF. The DNA of the CDR3 is TGTGCCTGGCGAGGAGGCGGGACAGACACCGGGGAGCTGTTTTTT.